This TCR beta chain was documented in a study of neurological immune-mediated disorders. Findings and limits, study-wide: Patients with HTLV-1-associated myelopathy showed the most TCR clonal expansion. Those with multiple sclerosis showed the least, falling below healthy controls. Among expanded clones, no CDR3 amino acid sequences were shared across subjects, a pattern suggesting private repertoires in all groups.

This clonotype showed up many times. Antigen specificity is unknown. The cDNA was synthesized by 5'RACE incorporating 10-nucleotide random UMIs. Per sequencing run, 15-18 subjects together gave over 190 million TCR-beta sequences. TCRdb independently ran MiXCR on the 5' RACE reads; one entry per CDR3 protein. The sample lists tens of thousands of distinct CDR3 sequences, over 12% occurring once. The CDR3 loop spans 13 amino acids. V gave up 3 bases and J gave up 5 bases, with 10 bases separating them. Germline assignment: CDR1 MNHNY and CDR2 SVGAGI (reference sequence). The material sequenced was PBMCs. The sequence was obtained from a woman aged 45 to 65 in good health. The J gene is TRBJ1-1, the V gene TRBV6-6; D is unresolved. The CDR3 reads CASSYEGRTEAFF. In DNA form, the CDR3 reads TGTGCCAGCAGTTATGAGGGAAGGACTGAAGCTTTCTTT.